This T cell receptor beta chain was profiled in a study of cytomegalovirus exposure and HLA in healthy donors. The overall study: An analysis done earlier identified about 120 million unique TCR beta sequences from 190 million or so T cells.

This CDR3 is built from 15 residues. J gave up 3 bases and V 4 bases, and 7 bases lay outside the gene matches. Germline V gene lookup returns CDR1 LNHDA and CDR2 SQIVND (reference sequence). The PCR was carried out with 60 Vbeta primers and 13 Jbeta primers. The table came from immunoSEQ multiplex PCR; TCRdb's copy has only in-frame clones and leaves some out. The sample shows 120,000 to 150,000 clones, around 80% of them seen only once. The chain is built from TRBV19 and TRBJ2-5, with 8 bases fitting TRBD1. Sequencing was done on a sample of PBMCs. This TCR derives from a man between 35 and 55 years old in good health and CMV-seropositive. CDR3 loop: CASSKTTGGEETQYF. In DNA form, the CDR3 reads TGTGCCAGTAGTAAAACCACAGGGGGAGAAGAGACCCAGTACTTC.